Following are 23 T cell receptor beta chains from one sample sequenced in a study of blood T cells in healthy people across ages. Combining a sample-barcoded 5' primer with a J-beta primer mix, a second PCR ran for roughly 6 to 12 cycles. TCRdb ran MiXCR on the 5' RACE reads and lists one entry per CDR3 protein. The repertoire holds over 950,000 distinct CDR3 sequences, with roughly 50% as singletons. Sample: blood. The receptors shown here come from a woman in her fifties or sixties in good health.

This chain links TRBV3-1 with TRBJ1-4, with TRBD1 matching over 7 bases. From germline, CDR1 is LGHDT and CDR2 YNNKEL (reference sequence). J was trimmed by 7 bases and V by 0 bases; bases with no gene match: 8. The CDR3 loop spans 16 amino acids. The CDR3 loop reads CASSQDRTGFFEKLFF. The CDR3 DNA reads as TGTGCCAGCAGCCAAGATCGGACAGGTTTCTTTGAAAAACTGTTTTTT. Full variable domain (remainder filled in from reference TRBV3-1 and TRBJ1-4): DTAVSQTPKYLVTQMGNDKSIKCEQNLGHDTMYWYKQDSKKFLKIMFSYNNKELIINETVPNRFSPKSPDKAHLNLHINSLELGDSAVYFCASSQDRTGFFEKLFFGSGTQLSVL.

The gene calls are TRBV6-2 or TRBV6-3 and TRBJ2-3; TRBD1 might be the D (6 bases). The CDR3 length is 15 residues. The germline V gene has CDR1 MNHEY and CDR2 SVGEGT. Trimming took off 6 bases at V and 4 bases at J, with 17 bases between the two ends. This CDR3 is CASRPGYRDADTQYF. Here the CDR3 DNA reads TGTGCCAGCAGACCGGGGTACAGGGATGCAGATACGCAGTATTTT.

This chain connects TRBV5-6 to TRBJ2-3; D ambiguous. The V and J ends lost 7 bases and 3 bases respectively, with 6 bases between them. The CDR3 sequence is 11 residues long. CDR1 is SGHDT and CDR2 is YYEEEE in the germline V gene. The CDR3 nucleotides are TGTGCCAGCGACACAACAGATACGCAGTATTTT. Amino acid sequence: CASDTTDTQYF.

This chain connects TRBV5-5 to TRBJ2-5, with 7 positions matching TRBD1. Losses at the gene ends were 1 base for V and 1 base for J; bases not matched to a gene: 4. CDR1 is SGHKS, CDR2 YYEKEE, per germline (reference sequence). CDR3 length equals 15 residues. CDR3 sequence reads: CASSLFRGLQETQYF. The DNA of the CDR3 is TGTGCCAGCAGCTTGTTTAGGGGGCTCCAAGAGACCCAGTACTTC.

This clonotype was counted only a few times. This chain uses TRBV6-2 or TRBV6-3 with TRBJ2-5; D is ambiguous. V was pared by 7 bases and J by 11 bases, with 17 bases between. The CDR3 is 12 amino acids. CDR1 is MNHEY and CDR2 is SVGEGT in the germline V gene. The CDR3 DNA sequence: TGTGCCAGCAAGGAACTTTCCTATGAGCAGTACTTC. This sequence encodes CASKELSYEQYF.

The chain's CDR3 is CASSQAGVTGELFF. The CDR3, as DNA: TGTGCCAGCAGCCAAGCGGGGGTCACCGGGGAGCTGTTTTTT. The chain has TRBV3-1 and TRBJ2-2; TRBD2 is a possible D gene (6 bases). Germline V gene lookup returns CDR1 LGHDT and CDR2 YNNKEL (reference sequence). The CDR3 has 14 residues. The V end lost 1 base, the J end lost 4 bases, and 7 bases lay between the germline ends.

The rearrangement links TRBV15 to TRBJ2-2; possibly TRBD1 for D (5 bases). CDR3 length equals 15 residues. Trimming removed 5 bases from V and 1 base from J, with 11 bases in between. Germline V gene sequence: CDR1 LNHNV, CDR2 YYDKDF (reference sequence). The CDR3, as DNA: TGTGCCACCAGCGTGCGGACAAAGAACACCGGGGAGCTGTTTTTT. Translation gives CATSVRTKNTGELFF.

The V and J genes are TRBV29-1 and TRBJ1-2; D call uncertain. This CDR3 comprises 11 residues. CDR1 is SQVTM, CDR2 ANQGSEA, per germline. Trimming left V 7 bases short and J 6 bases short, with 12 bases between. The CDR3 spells CSAGNLDGYTF. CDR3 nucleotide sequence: TGCAGCGCTGGCAACTTAGATGGCTACACCTTC.

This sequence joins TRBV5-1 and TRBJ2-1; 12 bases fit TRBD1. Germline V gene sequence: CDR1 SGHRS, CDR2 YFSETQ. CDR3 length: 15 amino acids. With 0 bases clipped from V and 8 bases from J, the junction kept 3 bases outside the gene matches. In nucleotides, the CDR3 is TGCGCCAGCAGCTTGGTGGGACAGGGGGCCTATGAGCAGTTCTTC. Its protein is CASSLVGQGAYEQFF.

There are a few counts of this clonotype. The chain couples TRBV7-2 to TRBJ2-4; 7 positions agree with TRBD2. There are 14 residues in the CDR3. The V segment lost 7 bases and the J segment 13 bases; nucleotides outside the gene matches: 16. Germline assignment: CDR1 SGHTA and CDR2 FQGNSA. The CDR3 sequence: CASTPAGDGREQYF. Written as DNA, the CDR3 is TGTGCCAGCACCCCTGCGGGAGACGGCCGAGAGCAGTACTTC.

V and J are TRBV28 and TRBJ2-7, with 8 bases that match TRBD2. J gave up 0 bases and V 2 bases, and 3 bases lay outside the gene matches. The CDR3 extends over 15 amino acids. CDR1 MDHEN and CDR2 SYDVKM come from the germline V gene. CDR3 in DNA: TGTGCCAGCAGTTTAACTAGCGGCGGCTCCTACGAGCAGTACTTC. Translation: CASSLTSGGSYEQYF.

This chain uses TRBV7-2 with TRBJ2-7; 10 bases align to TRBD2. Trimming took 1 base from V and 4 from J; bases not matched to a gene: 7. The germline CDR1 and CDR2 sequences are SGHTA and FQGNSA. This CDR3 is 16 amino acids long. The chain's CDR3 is CASSLESGRASYEQYF. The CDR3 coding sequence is TGTGCCAGCAGCTTAGAAAGCGGGAGGGCCTCATACGAGCAGTACTTC.

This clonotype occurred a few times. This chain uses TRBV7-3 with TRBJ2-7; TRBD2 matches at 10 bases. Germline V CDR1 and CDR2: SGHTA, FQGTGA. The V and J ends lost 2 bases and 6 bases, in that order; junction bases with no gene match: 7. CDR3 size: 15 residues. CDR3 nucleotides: TGTGCCAGCAGCTTACTAGCGGGAGCGTATGGCGAGCAGTACTTC. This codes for CASSLLAGAYGEQYF.

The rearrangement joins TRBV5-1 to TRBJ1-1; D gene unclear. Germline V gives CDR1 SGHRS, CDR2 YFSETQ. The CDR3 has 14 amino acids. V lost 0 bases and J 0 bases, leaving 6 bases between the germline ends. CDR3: CASSLGDMNTEAFF. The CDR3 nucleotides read TGCGCCAGCAGCTTGGGAGATATGAACACTGAAGCTTTCTTT.

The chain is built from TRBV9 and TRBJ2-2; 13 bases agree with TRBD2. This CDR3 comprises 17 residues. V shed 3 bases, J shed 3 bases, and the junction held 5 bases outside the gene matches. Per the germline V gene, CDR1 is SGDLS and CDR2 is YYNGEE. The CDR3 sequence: CASSAGLAGSDTGELFF. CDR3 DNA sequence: TGTGCCAGCAGCGCGGGACTAGCGGGATCGGACACCGGGGAGCTGTTTTTT.

The CDR3 nucleotides read TGTGCCAGCTCACCGAGGACAGGGTCGCGCTCTGGGGCCAACGTCCTGACTTTC. It codes for CASSPRTGSRSGANVLTF. This rearrangement joins TRBV18 to TRBJ2-6; TRBD1 matches at 8 bases. The CDR3 runs to 18 residues. CDR1 is KGHSH and CDR2 is LQKENI in the germline V gene. V lost 3 bases, J lost 0 bases, and 7 bases stayed unmatched.

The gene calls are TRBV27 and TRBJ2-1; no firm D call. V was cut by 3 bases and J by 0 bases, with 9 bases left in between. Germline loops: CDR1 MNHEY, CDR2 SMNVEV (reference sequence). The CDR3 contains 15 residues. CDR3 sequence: CASSFQGNSYNEQFF. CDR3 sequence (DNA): TGTGCCAGCAGTTTTCAAGGAAACTCCTACAATGAGCAGTTCTTC.

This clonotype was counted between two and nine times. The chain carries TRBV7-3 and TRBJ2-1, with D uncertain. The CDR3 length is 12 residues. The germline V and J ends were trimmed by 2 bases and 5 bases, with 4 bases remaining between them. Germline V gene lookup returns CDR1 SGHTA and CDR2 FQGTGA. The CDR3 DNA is TGTGCCAGCAGCTTATACCACAATGAGCAGTTCTTC. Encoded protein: CASSLYHNEQFF.

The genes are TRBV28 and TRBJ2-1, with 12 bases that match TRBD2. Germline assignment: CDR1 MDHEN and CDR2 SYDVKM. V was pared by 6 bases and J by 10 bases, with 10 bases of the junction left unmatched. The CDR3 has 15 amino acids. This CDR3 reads CASSQGLAGLSEQFF. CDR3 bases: TGTGCCAGCAGCCAAGGACTAGCGGGACTTTCCGAGCAGTTCTTC.

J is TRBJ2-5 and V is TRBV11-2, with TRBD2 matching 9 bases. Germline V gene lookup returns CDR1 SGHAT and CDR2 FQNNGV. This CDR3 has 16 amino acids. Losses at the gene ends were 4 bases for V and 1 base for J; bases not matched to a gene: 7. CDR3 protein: CASSSGLAPFQETQYF. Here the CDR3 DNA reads TGTGCCAGCAGCTCGGGACTAGCCCCATTCCAAGAGACCCAGTACTTC.

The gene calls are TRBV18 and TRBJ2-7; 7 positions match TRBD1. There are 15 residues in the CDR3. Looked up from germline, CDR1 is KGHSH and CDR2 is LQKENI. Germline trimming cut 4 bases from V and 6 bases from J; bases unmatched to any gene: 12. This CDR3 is CASSLPGQYTGEQYF. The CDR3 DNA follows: TGTGCCAGCTCACTCCCGGGACAGTACACGGGCGAGCAGTACTTC.

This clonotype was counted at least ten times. The CDR3 is CSARNYEQYF. CDR3 coding DNA: TGCAGTGCTAGGAACTACGAGCAGTACTTC. V and J are TRBV20-1 and TRBJ2-7; D gene uncertain. V lost 3 bases to trimming and J lost 3 bases, with 3 bases between them. Germline lookup yields CDR1 DFQATT and CDR2 SNEGSKA (reference sequence). The CDR3 consists of 10 residues.

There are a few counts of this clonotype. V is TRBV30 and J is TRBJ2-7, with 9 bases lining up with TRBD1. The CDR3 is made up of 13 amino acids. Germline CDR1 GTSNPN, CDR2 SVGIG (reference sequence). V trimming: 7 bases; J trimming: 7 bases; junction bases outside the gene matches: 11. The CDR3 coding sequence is TGTGCCTACGAGAGCACAGGGGGCATTGAGCAGTACTTC. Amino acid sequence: CAYESTGGIEQYF.